A single sample is the source of the 31 T cell receptor beta chains below, sequenced in a study of T cells after posttransplantation cyclophosphamide (TCRdb year 2016). The library was prepared using the immunoSEQ multiplex PCR assay. In its TCRdb copy, this immuneACCESS table keeps in-frame sequences only and misses some clones. Where compared with another copy, unresolved V genes explain less than half of these, and the others have no known cause. The sample table lists approximately 45,000 clones, 85% to 95% of them with a count of one. Clones ranked in the top ten supply less than 3.5% of the sample. Specimen: PBMCs. These receptors were taken from a woman in her forties or fifties in good health and a related stem cell transplant donor.

CDR3 sequence (DNA): TGTGCCAGCAGTGTGGACAGGGGTGGTGAAAAACTGTTTTTT. As protein: CASSVDRGGEKLFF. The gene calls are TRBV6-1 and TRBJ1-4; 9 bases fit TRBD1. CDR1 is MNHNS and CDR2 is SASEGT in the germline V gene. This CDR3 is built from 14 residues. V was pared by 4 bases and J by 7 bases, with 4 bases of the junction left unmatched.

The chain couples TRBV6-5 to TRBJ1-1; D perhaps matches TRBD1 (5 bases). V dropped 0 bases and J dropped 1 base, with 12 bases sitting between them. This CDR3 contains 16 residues. Germline V gene lookup returns CDR1 MNHEY and CDR2 SVGAGI. The CDR3 protein is CASSYSGGGGNTEAFF. The CDR3 region has the DNA TGTGCCAGCAGTTACTCAGGTGGGGGAGGGAACACTGAAGCTTTCTTT.

CDR3 sequence: CASSRDVQGVDNTGELFF. CDR3 coding DNA: TGTGCCAGCTCACGGGACGTACAGGGTGTGGATAACACCGGGGAGCTGTTTTTT. The rearrangement links TRBV18 to TRBJ2-2; perhaps TRBD1 as D (6 bases). This CDR3 is built from 18 residues. Trimming removed 4 bases at V and 2 bases at J, with 20 bases between. Germline CDR1 is KGHSH and CDR2 is LQKENI.

With regard to this clone: A junction boundary mismatches the germline segment, possibly from a read error. This sample includes further DNA sequences coding for the same CDR3. V is TRBV6-1 and J is TRBJ1-6, with D unclear. Germline V gene sequence: CDR1 MNHNS, CDR2 SASEGT. This CDR3 is built from 16 residues. Here the CDR3 DNA reads TGTGCCAGCAGTGAAGCGCGGATCTCCTATAATTCCCCCCTCCACTTT. It yields the protein CASSEARISYNSPLHF.

The chain combines TRBV7-8 with TRBJ2-1; D remains ambiguous. The germline CDR1 and CDR2 sequences are SGHVS and FQNEAQ. Trimming removed 2 bases from V and 9 bases from J, with 17 bases in between. This CDR3 comprises 15 residues. CDR3 bases: TGTGCCAGCAGCTTACGTGGGCAAAGAAGTCGTGAGCAGTTCTTC. This codes for CASSLRGQRSREQFF.

The chain combines TRBV19 with TRBJ2-1; D possibly corresponds to TRBD1 (6 bases). CDR1 and CDR2 from the germline V gene are LNHDA and SQIVND (reference sequence). CDR3 length: 14 residues. Trimming left V 7 bases short and J 6 bases short, with 16 bases between. CDR3 sequence: CASNPGQGSNEQFF. CDR3 coding DNA: TGTGCCAGTAACCCGGGGCAGGGGAGCAATGAGCAGTTCTTC. The complete variable domain, with remaining parts taken from reference TRBV19 and TRBJ2-1, reads DGGITQSPKYLFRKEGQNVTLSCEQNLNHDAMYWYRQDPGQGLRLIYYSQIVNDFQKGDIAEGYSVSREKKESFPLTVTSAQKNPTAFYLCASNPGQGSNEQFFGPGTRLTVL.

The chain is built from TRBV5-1 and TRBJ1-1, with 7 bases aligning to TRBD1. J was trimmed by 4 bases and V by 3 bases; bases with no gene match: 3. Germline V gene sequence: CDR1 SGHRS, CDR2 YFSETQ. CDR3 size: 13 residues. The CDR3 loop is CASSWRQGTEAFF. The DNA of the CDR3 is TGCGCCAGCAGCTGGAGACAGGGCACTGAAGCTTTCTTT.

This clone has only one observation. This rearrangement joins TRBV28 to TRBJ2-1, with 7 bases lining up with TRBD2. The ends lost 3 bases at V and 4 bases at J; junction bases unmatched: 6. This CDR3 is 15 amino acids long. CDR1 is MDHEN and CDR2 is SYDVKM in the germline V gene. DNA for the CDR3: TGTGCCAGCAGTTTCAGGCCGGGAGGTTACAATGAGCAGTTCTTC. It specifies CASSFRPGGYNEQFF.

This CDR3 reads CASSQVGTSLWGQFF. The CDR3 nucleotides are TGCGCCAGCAGCCAAGTAGGGACTAGCCTATGGGGGCAGTTCTTC. The rearrangement joins TRBV4-1 to TRBJ2-1, with 9 nucleotides matching TRBD2. Per the germline V gene, CDR1 is MGHRA and CDR2 is YSYEKL. The CDR3 runs to 15 residues. V was pared by 1 base and J by 12 bases, with 10 bases of the junction left unmatched.

The genes are TRBV10-3 and TRBJ2-1, with 11 bases lining up with TRBD2. Germline CDR1 ENHRY, CDR2 SYGVKD. CDR3 length equals 13 residues. The V gene end was trimmed by 6 bases and the J gene end by 13 bases; junction bases not matched to a gene: 8. The CDR3 DNA follows: TGTGCCATCAGCCAAACTAGCGGGGGAGATCAGTTCTTC. It encodes CAISQTSGGDQFF.

This chain connects TRBV5-4 to TRBJ2-3, with 13 bases lining up with TRBD2. J was trimmed by 6 bases and V by 4 bases; bases with no gene match: 8. The CDR3 contains 16 residues. Germline V gene sequence: CDR1 SGHNT, CDR2 YYREEE (reference sequence). This CDR3 reads CASSPPGTSGEDTQYF. The CDR3 DNA reads as TGTGCCAGCAGCCCCCCCGGGACTAGCGGGGAGGATACGCAGTATTTT.

J is TRBJ2-5 and V is TRBV19; weak D call: TRBD2 (7 bases). Trimming pared 5 bases from V and 3 bases from J, leaving 16 bases between. The CDR3 consists of 15 residues. Looked up from germline, CDR1 is LNHDA and CDR2 is SQIVND (reference sequence). The CDR3 DNA reads as TGTGCCAGTAGTCGCGGGGGCGGGCGGGAAGAGACCCAGTACTTC. Residues: CASSRGGGREETQYF.

This chain uses TRBV6-5 with TRBJ1-2, with 10 bases matching TRBD1. This CDR3 spans 14 amino acids. Germline CDR1 is MNHEY and CDR2 is SVGAGI. J lost 3 bases, V lost 5 bases, and 3 bases had no gene match. CDR3 loop: CASSTGQGDYGYTF. The CDR3, as DNA: TGTGCCAGCAGTACCGGACAGGGGGACTATGGCTACACCTTC.

This chain connects TRBV12-5 to TRBJ2-2; TRBD2 matches at 7 bases. CDR1 is LGHNT and CDR2 is FRNRAP in the germline V gene. V dropped 5 bases and J dropped 5; count of bases not matched to a gene: 8. CDR3 length: 15 amino acids. CDR3: CASGLSAGQTGELFF. The CDR3, as DNA: TGTGCTAGTGGTCTATCAGCGGGGCAAACCGGGGAGCTGTTTTTT.

This chain joins TRBV5-1 and TRBJ1-2, with D possibly being TRBD1 (5 bases). The V end was cut by 0 bases, the J end by 3 bases, with 6 bases between. CDR1 SGHRS and CDR2 YFSETQ come from the germline V gene. CDR3 length equals 13 residues. The CDR3 bases are TGCGCCAGCAGCTTGGTGACAGACTATGGCTACACCTTC. Translated: CASSLVTDYGYTF.

The chain combines TRBV9 with TRBJ1-1, with 7 positions matching TRBD1. The V and J ends lost 7 bases and 2 bases, in that order; junction bases with no gene match: 5. CDR1 and CDR2 from the germline V gene are SGDLS and YYNGEE. This CDR3 has 13 residues. In DNA form, the CDR3 reads TGTGCCAGCCGAAGGGGGCTCAACACTGAAGCTTTCTTT. Encoded protein: CASRRGLNTEAFF.

The rearrangement links TRBV15 to TRBJ2-1; a weak D match, TRBD1 (6 bases). V lost 0 bases and J 1 base, leaving 10 bases between the germline ends. The CDR3 consists of 16 residues. Germline V CDR1 and CDR2: LNHNV, YYDKDF (reference sequence). CDR3 loop: CATSRDNRASYNEQFF. The DNA of the CDR3 is TGTGCCACCAGCAGAGATAACAGGGCGTCCTACAATGAGCAGTTCTTC.

This rearrangement joins TRBV5-4 to TRBJ2-4; 8 nucleotides match TRBD1. V was pared by 3 bases and J by 0 bases, with 5 bases of the junction left unmatched. The CDR3 length is 16 residues. Germline V gives CDR1 SGHNT, CDR2 YYREEE (reference sequence). The CDR3 nucleotides read TGTGCCAGCAGCTCTGGACAGGGAATAGCCAAAAACATTCAGTACTTC. This gives the protein CASSSGQGIAKNIQYF.

The chain links TRBV28 to TRBJ2-7; 7 nucleotides agree with TRBD2. Germline-derived CDR1 and CDR2 are MDHEN and SYDVKM. This CDR3 comprises 14 residues. Losses at the gene ends were 5 bases for V and 1 base for J; bases not matched to a gene: 5. DNA for the CDR3: TGTGCCAGCAGTGTAGCGGGCGAATCCTACGAGCAGTACTTC. The encoded protein is CASSVAGESYEQYF.

The chain employs TRBV27 and TRBJ1-2, with D uncertain. This CDR3 is built from 13 residues. The germline gives CDR1 MNHEY, CDR2 SMNVEV (reference sequence). V shed 3 bases and J shed 2 bases, with 7 bases lying between them. CDR3 nucleotides: TGTGCCAGCAGTTTTCGGGAAAACTATGGCTACACCTTC. This sequence encodes CASSFRENYGYTF.

The chain uses TRBV7-8 and TRBJ2-7; tentative D call: TRBD1 (5 bases). The CDR3 is 14 amino acids. The germline V gene encodes CDR1 SGHVS and CDR2 FQNEAQ. Trimming cost V 1 base and J 6 bases, with 13 bases left between them. For the CDR3, the DNA is TGTGCCAGCAGCTTAGAGGGGTCATTCCGCGAGCAGTACTTC. Its translation is CASSLEGSFREQYF.

V gene TRBV6-6 combines with J gene TRBJ1-1, with TRBD1 matching 8 bases. CDR1 is MNHNY, CDR2 SVGAGI, per germline (reference sequence). The CDR3 sequence is 15 residues long. The V segment lost 6 bases and the J segment 5 bases; nucleotides outside the gene matches: 11. CDR3 in amino acids: CASSPQGAGGTEAFF. The CDR3 region has the DNA TGTGCCAGCAGCCCCCAGGGGGCGGGTGGAACTGAAGCTTTCTTT.

The rearrangement uses TRBV5-5 and TRBJ2-7; 8 bases map to TRBD2. Germline V gene lookup returns CDR1 SGHKS and CDR2 YYEKEE (reference sequence). This CDR3 comprises 17 residues. The V segment lost 3 bases and the J segment 0 bases; nucleotides outside the gene matches: 11. The CDR3 region is CASSSGVLAGNSYEQYF. The CDR3 coding sequence is TGTGCCAGCAGCTCCGGGGTTTTAGCGGGGAACTCCTACGAGCAGTACTTC.

The chain uses TRBV15 and TRBJ2-5, with no clear D. V was pared by 6 bases and J by 3 bases, with 14 bases between. There are 14 residues in the CDR3. CDR1 is LNHNV and CDR2 is YYDKDF in the germline V gene (reference sequence). CDR3 protein: CATSGHRQKETQYF. DNA for the CDR3: TGTGCCACCAGTGGCCACAGACAAAAAGAGACCCAGTACTTC.

The V and J genes are TRBV29-1 and TRBJ1-1, with TRBD1 as a possible D gene (5 bases). The CDR3 has 10 amino acids. Germline CDR1 SQVTM, CDR2 ANQGSEA. The CDR3 is CSAGGAEAFF. Here the CDR3 DNA reads TGCAGTGCCGGGGGGGCTGAAGCTTTCTTT.

This clone was recorded only once. The V and J genes are TRBV27 and TRBJ1-1; 7 nucleotides agree with TRBD1. After removal of 3 bases from V and 0 bases from J, the junction contained 13 bases not matched to a gene. The CDR3 loop spans 18 amino acids. Germline V gives CDR1 MNHEY, CDR2 SMNVEV (reference sequence). The CDR3 region is CASSLAGQGVLLNTEAFF. For the CDR3, the DNA is TGTGCCAGCAGTTTGGCGGGGCAGGGGGTTCTCTTGAACACTGAAGCTTTCTTT.

The rearrangement links TRBV10-3 to TRBJ2-2; perhaps TRBD1 as D (6 bases). The germline gives CDR1 ENHRY, CDR2 SYGVKD. V lost 4 bases and J lost 0, with 15 bases in between. The CDR3 is 17 residues long. The CDR3 region has the DNA TGTGCCATCAGTGCTAGGGGGTCAGACTCGAACACCGGGGAGCTGTTTTTT. This translates into CAISARGSDSNTGELFF.

The chain is built from TRBV6-5 and TRBJ1-5; 8 nucleotides agree with TRBD1. V gave up 0 bases and J gave up 7 bases; unmatched junction bases: 5. The CDR3 extends over 15 amino acids. Germline CDR1 reads MNHEY; CDR2 reads SVGAGI. CDR3 sequence: CASSYSRDRRQPQHF. CDR3 sequence (DNA): TGTGCCAGCAGTTACTCAAGGGACAGGAGACAGCCCCAGCATTTT.

This clone was observed a single time. The J gene is TRBJ2-1, the V gene TRBV7-3; 7 nucleotides match TRBD1. Trimming cost V 5 bases and J 5 bases; bases outside gene matches: 9. CDR1 and CDR2 (germline): SGHTA, FQGTGA. The CDR3 is 15 residues long. CDR3 residues: CASSATLGQHNEQFF. The CDR3 nucleotides read TGTGCCAGCAGCGCTACACTGGGACAGCACAATGAGCAGTTCTTC.

The chain is built from TRBV4-1 and TRBJ1-4; 9 bases are shared with TRBD1. The CDR3 extends over 20 amino acids. V was pared by 3 bases and J by 5 bases, with 19 bases of the junction left unmatched. From germline, CDR1 is MGHRA and CDR2 YSYEKL. The CDR3 nucleotides read TGCGCCAGCAGCCACCCCTGGCCGGGACAGGGTCGAAGTGGGAATGAAAAACTGTTTTTT. Amino acids: CASSHPWPGQGRSGNEKLFF.

This chain connects TRBV21-1 to TRBJ2-7; whether TRBD1, the table's D call, matches the DNA was not checked. TRBV21-1 is deemed a pseudogene. The CDR3 sequence is 16 residues long. The DNA for the CDR3 is TGTGCCAGCAGCAAAATCTCGGACACCTTCGACTACGAGCAGTACTTC. Translating it yields CASSKISDTFDYEQYF.